This TCR beta chain came from a study of T cell changes during pregnancy in multiple sclerosis. V was shortened by 4 bases and J by 4 bases, with 10 bases between the two germline ends. Per the germline V gene, CDR1 is LNHDA and CDR2 is SQIVND (reference sequence). The CDR3 extends over 13 amino acids. The assay was immunoSEQ multiplex PCR, and TCRdb's table has in-frame clones only and misses some. This table has 70,000 to 100,000 clones, almost 95% appearing once. This clonotype was sampled from a female donor with multiple sclerosis, enrolled in a pregnancy study. This chain connects TRBV19 to TRBJ1-1; a weak D match, TRBD1 (5 bases). Sequenced material: peripheral blood, taken in the third trimester of pregnancy. The CDR3, as DNA: TGTGCCAGTAGTACCGGGGGGGGCACTGAAGCTTTCTTT. Its translation is CASSTGGGTEAFF.